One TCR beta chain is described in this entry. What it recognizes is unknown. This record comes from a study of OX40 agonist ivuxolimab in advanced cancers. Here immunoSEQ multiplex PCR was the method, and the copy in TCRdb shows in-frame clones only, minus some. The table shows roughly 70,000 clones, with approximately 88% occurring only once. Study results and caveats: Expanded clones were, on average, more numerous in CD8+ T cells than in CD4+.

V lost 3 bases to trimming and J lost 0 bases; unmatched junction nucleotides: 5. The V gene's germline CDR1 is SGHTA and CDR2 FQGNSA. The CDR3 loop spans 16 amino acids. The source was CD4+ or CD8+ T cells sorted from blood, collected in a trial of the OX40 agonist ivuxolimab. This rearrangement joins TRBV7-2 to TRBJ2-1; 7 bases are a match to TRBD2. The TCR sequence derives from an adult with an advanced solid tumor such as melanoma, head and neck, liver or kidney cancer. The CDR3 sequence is CASSFDRGGSYNEQFF. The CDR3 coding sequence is TGTGCCAGCAGCTTCGACCGCGGGGGCTCCTACAATGAGCAGTTCTTC.